These 4 T cell receptor beta chains originate from one sample sequenced in a study of CD8+ T cells in alopecia areata. RNA extraction and reverse transcription yielded cDNA as sequencing template. Sequencing used immunoSEQ multiplex PCR; TCRdb keeps in-frame clones, though not all of them. The table shows about 150,000 clones, with 45% to 55% occurring only once. Specimen: CD8+ T cells sorted from blood, collected at week 0. Receptors originate from a human donor with alopecia areata.

This clone occurred a few times. The rearrangement uses TRBV4-3 and TRBJ1-2; maybe TRBD1 (5 bases). Deletions cut 0 bases from V and 5 bases from J, with 7 bases between. The CDR3 covers 13 residues. Germline assignment: CDR1 LGHNA and CDR2 YSLEER. The CDR3 reads CASSQEGEYGYTF. CDR3 bases: TGCGCCAGCAGCCAAGAAGGGGAGTATGGCTACACCTTC.

In this sample, this clone turned up once. The chain carries TRBV5-1 and TRBJ1-2; TRBD1 is a possible D gene (5 bases). With 4 bases removed from V and 3 bases from J, the gap between germline ends came to 10 bases. The CDR3 extends over 13 amino acids. Germline values: CDR1 SGHRS, CDR2 YFSETQ. The CDR3 region is CASSEAGDYGYTF. The CDR3 DNA sequence: TGCGCCAGCAGCGAAGCGGGGGACTATGGCTACACCTTC.

The chain is built from TRBV14 and TRBJ1-1; D call uncertain. Germline CDR1 is SGHDN and CDR2 is FVKESK. Trimming removed 2 bases from V and 1 base from J, with 8 bases in between. The CDR3 sequence is 14 residues long. The CDR3 protein is CASSQFGENTEAFF. As DNA, the CDR3 is TGTGCCAGCAGCCAATTCGGAGAGAACACTGAAGCTTTCTTT.

The J gene is TRBJ2-3, the V gene TRBV15, with unresolved D. The CDR3 spans 14 residues. The ends were cut back, 4 bases at V and 4 bases at J, with 12 bases in the middle. The germline V gene has CDR1 LNHNV and CDR2 YYDKDF (reference sequence). The CDR3 nucleotides read TGTGCCACCAGCACACGGACGACCGCAGATACGCAGTATTTT. Its protein product is CATSTRTTADTQYF. Looking up the rest from reference TRBV15 and TRBJ2-3 gives the full variable domain: DAMVIQNPRYQVTQFGKPVTLSCSQTLNHNVMYWYQQKSSQAPKLLFHYYDKDFNNEADTPDNFQSRRPNTSFCFLDIRSPGLGDTAMYLCATSTRTTADTQYFGPGTRLTVL.